These 18 T cell receptor beta chains originate from one sample sequenced in a study of PD-1 blockade in mismatch repair-deficient tumors. The antigens of these receptors remain unknown. The table came from immunoSEQ multiplex PCR; TCRdb's copy has only in-frame clones and leaves some out. This sample has 14,000 or so clones, with about 86% found just once. Time point specified: 10-day in vitro stimulation with candidate neoantigen peptide 6. The sequencing here drew on cells cultured in vitro, taken from a patient treated with pembrolizumab. The receptors come from an adult with mismatch repair-deficient cancer.

Here the CDR3 reads CASSGETQYF. In nucleotides, the CDR3 is TGTGCCAGCAGCGGTGAGACCCAGTACTTC. The J gene is TRBJ2-5, the V gene TRBV28; D is uncertain. CDR3 size: 10 residues. The V and J ends lost 6 bases and 5 bases respectively, with 4 bases between them. Germline CDR1 and CDR2: MDHEN and SYDVKM.

The chain couples TRBV19 to TRBJ2-2; the D gene is possibly TRBD1 (6 bases). The germline gives CDR1 LNHDA, CDR2 SQIVND (reference sequence). The CDR3 spans 14 residues. V dropped 5 bases and J dropped 2 bases, with 9 bases sitting between them. CDR3 residues: CASSRTENTGELFF. Written as DNA, the CDR3 is TGTGCCAGTAGTCGGACAGAAAACACCGGGGAGCTGTTTTTT. The whole variable domain, remainder taken from reference TRBV19 and TRBJ2-2, is DGGITQSPKYLFRKEGQNVTLSCEQNLNHDAMYWYRQDPGQGLRLIYYSQIVNDFQKGDIAEGYSVSREKKESFPLTVTSAQKNPTAFYLCASSRTENTGELFFGEGSRLTVL.

This clone appeared a few times. The chain joins TRBV30 to TRBJ2-7; no firm D call. Germline V gene sequence: CDR1 GTSNPN, CDR2 SVGIG (reference sequence). The CDR3 extends over 12 amino acids. V lost 5 bases, J lost 6 bases, and 14 bases lay in between. The CDR3 loop is CAWAPTWSEQYF. The CDR3 DNA sequence: TGTGCCTGGGCTCCTACGTGGAGCGAGCAGTACTTC. Together with reference TRBV30 and TRBJ2-7, the CDR3 gives the full variable domain: SQTIHQWPATLVQPVGSPLSLECTVEGTSNPNLYWYRQAAGRGLQLLFYSVGIGQISSEVPQNLSASRPQDRQFILSSKKLLLSDSGFYLCAWAPTWSEQYFGPGTRLTVT.

The chain joins TRBV18 to TRBJ2-3; no firm D call. CDR1 and CDR2 (germline): KGHSH, LQKENI. The germline V and J ends were trimmed by 7 bases and 8 bases, with 16 bases remaining between them. CDR3 length: 13 amino acids. The CDR3 DNA is TGTGCCAGCTTTCCGCCTTCTGGAGTTACGCAGTATTTT. Residues: CASFPPSGVTQYF.

This sequence joins TRBV19 and TRBJ2-1, with TRBD2 matching 7 bases. This CDR3 has 17 amino acids. V was pared by 3 bases and J by 5 bases, with 13 bases of the junction left unmatched. Germline V lookup: CDR1 LNHDA, CDR2 SQIVND (reference sequence). CDR3 sequence: CASSIIWPSGLNNEQFF. As DNA, the CDR3 is TGTGCCAGTAGTATTATTTGGCCTAGCGGATTGAACAATGAGCAGTTCTTC.

The sample holds a few counts of this clone. The V call is TRBV27, the J call TRBJ1-5; a possible D gene is TRBD1 (5 bases). The V end lost 1 base, the J end lost 4 bases, and 8 bases lay between the germline ends. Germline-derived CDR1 and CDR2 are MNHEY and SMNVEV (reference sequence). The CDR3 length is 14 residues. The CDR3 DNA sequence: TGTGCCAGCAGTTTATTTGGGGGAAATCAGCCCCAGCATTTT. Protein: CASSLFGGNQPQHF.

The CDR3 DNA is TGTGCCAGCAGCTTAGCCACCCCGGGCAGGGGGCCTGAAAAACTGTTTTTT. It translates to CASSLATPGRGPEKLFF. The rearrangement uses TRBV7-6 and TRBJ1-4, with 8 bases fitting TRBD1. Trimming removed 0 bases from V and 7 bases from J; junction bases left unmatched: 10. Germline V gives CDR1 SGHVS, CDR2 FNYEAQ. The CDR3 consists of 17 residues.

The CDR3 sequence is CASSGTGGLETQYF. CDR3 nucleotide sequence: TGCGCCAGCAGCGGGACAGGGGGCTTGGAGACCCAGTACTTC. The V call is TRBV5-1, the J call TRBJ2-5; 12 bases agree with TRBD1. The V gene's germline CDR1 is SGHRS and CDR2 YFSETQ. V lost 4 bases to trimming and J lost 5 bases; unmatched junction nucleotides: 3. The CDR3 totals 14 residues.

In its sample, this clone was seen a few times. The chain uses TRBV5-1 and TRBJ2-1, with 8 nucleotides matching TRBD1. Looked up from germline, CDR1 is SGHRS and CDR2 is YFSETQ. This CDR3 region has 12 residues. With V trimmed by 5 bases and J by 8 bases, 3 bases remained unmatched. Here the CDR3 DNA reads TGCGCCAGCAGTAGACAGGGGCATGAGCAGTTCTTC. Translation gives CASSRQGHEQFF.

This chain connects TRBV14 to TRBJ2-7; D not certain. Germline loops: CDR1 SGHDN, CDR2 FVKESK. The CDR3 extends over 15 amino acids. V lost 0 bases to trimming and J lost 1 base, with 10 bases between them. CDR3 sequence: CASSQDSRSSYEQYF. In DNA form, the CDR3 reads TGTGCCAGCAGCCAAGATTCCCGGTCTTCCTACGAGCAGTACTTC. Looking up the rest from reference TRBV14 and TRBJ2-7 gives the full variable domain: EAGVTQFPSHSVIEKGQTVTLRCDPISGHDNLYWYRRVMGKEIKFLLHFVKESKQDESGMPNNRFLAERTGGTYSTLKVQPAELEDSGVYFCASSQDSRSSYEQYFGPGTRLTVT.

The chain recombines TRBV2 with TRBJ1-1, with 9 bases aligning to TRBD1. There are 14 residues in the CDR3. V dropped 5 bases and J dropped 6; count of bases not matched to a gene: 7. From germline, CDR1 is SNHLY and CDR2 FYNNEI. Here the CDR3 reads CASSSGTGNPEAFF. For the CDR3, the DNA is TGTGCCAGCAGTTCCGGGACAGGGAATCCTGAAGCTTTCTTT.

The V and J genes are TRBV27 and TRBJ2-6; D unresolved. The CDR3 is 16 residues long. Germline loops: CDR1 MNHEY, CDR2 SMNVEV (reference sequence). Trimming stripped 4 bases from V and 0 bases from J, with 10 bases between. The CDR3, as DNA: TGTGCCAGCAGTTCCTATGGGTACTCTGGGGCCAACGTCCTGACTTTC. It is translated as CASSSYGYSGANVLTF.

The chain is built from TRBV4-2 and TRBJ2-3, with D unresolved. Germline V gene lookup returns CDR1 LGHNA and CDR2 YNFKEQ. V lost 0 bases and J 3 bases, leaving 7 bases between the germline ends. CDR3 length: 14 residues. In nucleotides, the CDR3 is TGTGCCAGCAGCCAAGATGCGGCGACAGATACGCAGTATTTT. Encoded protein: CASSQDAATDTQYF.

This clone has a handful of counts. V is TRBV5-5 and J is TRBJ2-7; TRBD2 matches at 7 bases. V lost 1 base, J lost 9 bases, and 16 bases stayed unmatched. Germline V gene sequence: CDR1 SGHKS, CDR2 YYEKEE (reference sequence). The CDR3 loop spans 16 amino acids. CDR3 sequence (DNA): TGTGCCAGCAGCTTGAGGTGTGCTAGCGGAGTGTGCACGCAGTACTTC. Protein sequence: CASSLRCASGVCTQYF.

The chain has TRBV18 and TRBJ2-7, with 8 bases matching TRBD1. Germline V lookup: CDR1 KGHSH, CDR2 LQKENI. The CDR3 length is 17 residues. Trimming removed 0 bases from V and 0 bases from J; junction bases left unmatched: 7. This CDR3 reads CASSPPRTGMSSYEQYF. Here the CDR3 DNA reads TGTGCCAGCTCACCACCTAGGACAGGGATGAGCTCCTACGAGCAGTACTTC.

The chain carries TRBV7-8 and TRBJ1-1; no reliable D call. Germline V gene sequence: CDR1 SGHVS, CDR2 FQNEAQ. V lost 0 bases to trimming and J lost 6 bases, with 11 bases between them. The CDR3 has 14 residues. The DNA of the CDR3 is TGTGCCAGCAGCTTAGCAGCGGCTTCGGCTGAAGCTTTCTTT. Translated, it gives CASSLAAASAEAFF.

The V and J genes are TRBV5-1 and TRBJ2-3; 8 nucleotides agree with TRBD2. V shed 3 bases and J 0 bases; nucleotides not matched to a gene: 15. The CDR3 has 19 amino acids. Germline V gene sequence: CDR1 SGHRS, CDR2 YFSETQ. CDR3 amino acids: CASSYLEAGGLTSTDTQYF. DNA of the CDR3: TGCGCCAGCAGCTACCTAGAGGCGGGAGGACTGACTAGCACAGATACGCAGTATTTT.

CDR3 region: CASSVLLAGGTGELFF. The CDR3 nucleotides read TGTGCCAGCAGTGTCCTGCTAGCGGGAGGAACCGGGGAGCTGTTTTTT. The chain carries TRBV6-1 and TRBJ2-2; 11 nucleotides agree with TRBD2. The CDR3 covers 16 residues. V was pared by 4 bases and J by 5 bases, with 6 bases of the junction left unmatched. Germline-derived CDR1 and CDR2 are MNHNS and SASEGT.